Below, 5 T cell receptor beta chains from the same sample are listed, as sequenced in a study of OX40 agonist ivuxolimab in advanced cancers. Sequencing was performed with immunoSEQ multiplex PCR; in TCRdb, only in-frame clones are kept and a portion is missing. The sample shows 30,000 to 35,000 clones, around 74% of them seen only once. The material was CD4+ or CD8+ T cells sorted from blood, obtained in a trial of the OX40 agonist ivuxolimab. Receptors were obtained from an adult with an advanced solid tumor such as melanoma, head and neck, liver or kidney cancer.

CDR3 region: CASSQLAWGATEAFF. The CDR3 DNA reads as TGTGCCAGCAGCCAATTAGCCTGGGGAGCCACTGAAGCTTTCTTT. V and J are TRBV14 and TRBJ1-1; D is ambiguous. The V gene's germline CDR1 is SGHDN and CDR2 FVKESK. This CDR3 spans 15 amino acids. V lost 2 bases to trimming and J lost 4 bases, with 14 bases between them.

This CDR3 is CASNKQGIGNQPQHF. In DNA, the CDR3 is TGTGCCAGCAATAAACAGGGAATTGGCAATCAGCCCCAGCATTTT. This sequence joins TRBV19 and TRBJ1-5; D is perhaps TRBD1 (6 bases). Germline assignment: CDR1 LNHDA and CDR2 SQIVND (reference sequence). This CDR3 comprises 15 residues. Trimming pared 9 bases from V and 2 bases from J, leaving 17 bases between.

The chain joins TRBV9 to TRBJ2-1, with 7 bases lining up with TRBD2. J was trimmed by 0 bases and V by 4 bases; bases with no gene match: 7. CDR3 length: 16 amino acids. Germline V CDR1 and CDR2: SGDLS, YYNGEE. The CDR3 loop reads CASSPGLVSSYNEQFF. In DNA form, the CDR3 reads TGTGCCAGCAGCCCCGGACTAGTGAGCTCCTACAATGAGCAGTTCTTC.

For the CDR3, the DNA is TGTGCCAGCGGGCCAAACAGGGAATCCGGGGAGCTGTTTTTT. Amino acids: CASGPNRESGELFF. The chain uses TRBV7-2 and TRBJ2-2; maybe TRBD1 (6 bases). Trimming stripped 8 bases from V and 6 bases from J, with 16 bases between. CDR1 is SGHTA, CDR2 FQGNSA, per germline. The CDR3 consists of 14 residues. The variable domain in full, with the rest retrieved from reference TRBV7-2 and TRBJ2-2, is GAGVSQSPSNKVTEKGKDVELRCDPISGHTALYWYRQSLGQGLEFLIYFQGNSAPDKSGLPSDRFSAERTGGSVSTLTIQRTQQEDSAVYLCASGPNRESGELFFGEGSRLTVL.

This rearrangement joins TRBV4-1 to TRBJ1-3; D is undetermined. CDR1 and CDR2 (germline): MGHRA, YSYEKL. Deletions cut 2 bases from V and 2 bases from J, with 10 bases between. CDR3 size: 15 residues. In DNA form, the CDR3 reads TGCGCCAGCAGCCAACCGACCGGAGCTGGAAACACCATATATTTT. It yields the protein CASSQPTGAGNTIYF.